Each of the 11 T cell receptor beta chains below was sequenced from the same sample in a study of cytomegalovirus exposure and HLA in healthy donors. A multiplex PCR was run with 60 Vbeta primers and 13 Jbeta primers. Profiled with immunoSEQ multiplex PCR; TCRdb holds only in-frame clones, not every one. The sample records some 98,000 clones, under 85% being singletons. The source material was PBMCs. Receptors were obtained from a young man in good health and CMV-seropositive.

The chain has TRBV7-8 and TRBJ1-1; D unresolved. The CDR3 runs to 17 residues. Germline CDR1 reads SGHVS; CDR2 reads FQNEAQ. Between the trimmed V and J ends, which lost 5 bases and 3 bases, there was a span of 22 bases. The CDR3 DNA sequence: TGTGCCAGCAGCACCCGGGTCGCCATTCCGATATACACTGAAGCTTTCTTT. Encoded protein: CASSTRVAIPIYTEAFF.

The chain combines TRBV6-6 with TRBJ1-5; 7 nucleotides align to TRBD1. This CDR3 is 14 amino acids long. Germline CDR1 MNHNY, CDR2 SVGAGI (reference sequence). V gave up 5 bases and J gave up 4 bases; unmatched junction bases: 5. The CDR3 is CASSTGTENQPQHF. CDR3 coding DNA: TGTGCCAGCAGTACCGGGACAGAGAATCAGCCCCAGCATTTT.

The CDR3 region is CASSLETRGDTQYF. CDR3 in DNA: TGTGCCAGCAGCTTGGAGACTCGAGGGGATACGCAGTATTTT. The chain links TRBV5-4 to TRBJ2-3; perhaps TRBD2 as D (5 bases). CDR3 length: 14 amino acids. Germline V gene lookup returns CDR1 SGHNT and CDR2 YYREEE (reference sequence). The V gene lost 0 bases and the J gene lost 6 bases, with 11 bases spanning the gap.

The chain has TRBV10-1 and TRBJ2-3; D remains ambiguous. Germline CDR1 reads WNHNN; CDR2 reads SYGVQD (reference sequence). The CDR3 sequence is 14 residues long. V lost 6 bases and J lost 1, with 11 bases in between. The CDR3 bases are TGCGCCAGCAGCGATTTTAGTGGCACAGATACGCAGTATTTT. It yields the protein CASSDFSGTDTQYF.

The chain joins TRBV1 to TRBJ2-1; the table calls TRBD2, which could not be checked here. TRBV1 is an annotated pseudogene. This CDR3 is built from 20 residues. The CDR3 region has the DNA TGCACCAGCAGCCAAACCTCCGGGACTAGACTACACCCTATATGCGATGAGCAGTTCTTC. It is translated as CTSSQTSGTRLHPICDEQFF.

A few counts support this clone. The CDR3 bases are TGTGCCAGCAGCCCCTTGAGGGGGAGGGACACTGAAGCTTTCTTT. Protein product: CASSPLRGRDTEAFF. This chain uses TRBV7-7 with TRBJ1-1; D may be TRBD1 (6 bases). The germline V and J ends were trimmed by 5 bases and 3 bases, with 16 bases remaining between them. Looked up from germline, CDR1 is SSHAT and CDR2 is FNYEAQ (reference sequence). The CDR3 length is 15 residues.

As concerns this clone: One end of the junction fails to match germline, which may point to a read error. V usage is TRBV5-1 and J usage is TRBJ1-2; maybe TRBD1 (5 bases). The CDR3 is 13 amino acids. Germline V gene lookup returns CDR1 SGHRS and CDR2 YFSETQ. CDR3 in amino acids: CASRLGLSYGYTF. CDR3 DNA: TGCGCCAGCAGGTTGGGACTCTCTTATGGCTACACCTTC.

The sample holds one count of this clone. The rearrangement uses TRBV21-1 and TRBJ2-2; the DNA was not compared with TRBD2, the D call given in the table. TRBV21-1 is given as a pseudogene. This CDR3 has 20 residues. Written as DNA, the CDR3 is TGTGCCAGCAGCGAAATCAGGGCACTAGCGGGGGGGCGGGAGGTCGGGGAGCTGTTTTTT. It translates to CASSEIRALAGGREVGELFF.

J is TRBJ1-2 and V is TRBV27, with 8 bases fitting TRBD1. The CDR3 runs to 16 residues. J was trimmed by 4 bases and V by 0 bases; bases with no gene match: 7. The germline gives CDR1 MNHEY, CDR2 SMNVEV (reference sequence). CDR3 protein: CASSLSSMGQVYGYTF. The CDR3, as DNA: TGTGCCAGCAGTTTATCCAGCATGGGACAGGTCTATGGCTACACCTTC.

The V and J genes are TRBV7-9 and TRBJ1-2, with TRBD1 matching over 7 bases. The CDR3 has 18 amino acids. With 4 bases clipped from V and 3 bases from J, the junction kept 17 bases outside the gene matches. Looked up from germline, CDR1 is SEHNR and CDR2 is FQNEAQ (reference sequence). The CDR3 nucleotides are TGTGCCAGCAGCTCCAAATCGCCCGGGACAGAAGTCTACTATGGCTACACCTTC. As protein: CASSSKSPGTEVYYGYTF.

This clone was observed a handful of times. This chain uses TRBV5-8 with TRBJ2-7, with TRBD1 as a possible D gene (6 bases). V lost 0 bases and J lost 0, with 10 bases in between. The germline V gene encodes CDR1 SGHTS and CDR2 YDEGEE. The CDR3 length is 15 residues. CDR3 nucleotides: TGTGCCAGCAGCTTGGGACAGGAGATCTCCTACGAGCAGTACTTC. Translating gives CASSLGQEISYEQYF.